Listed below are T cell receptor beta chains from one sample, sequenced in a study of blood T cells in healthy people across ages. TCRdb re-analysed the 5' RACE reads in MiXCR, keeping a single row per CDR3 protein. The sample lists about 830,000 distinct CDR3 sequences, 60% to 80% occurring once. The sequencing input was blood. These receptors originate from a man aged 25 to 40 in good health. CDR3s include the opening cysteine and the closing phenylalanine or tryptophan. D genes are given only for firm matches. The size of a clone is reported for some rows only, either as once, few or many, or as a class for expanded clones.

D gene,CDR3 length,V gene,clone size,J gene,CDR3 DNA,CDR3 protein
NA,12,TRBV4-2,NA,TRBJ1-4,TGTGCCAGCAGCCAAGGGGCAGGAACCCTGTTTTTT,CASSQGAGTLFF
NA,13,TRBV9,NA,TRBJ2-7,TGTGCCAGCAGCTCAGATGAACTCCAACCCGAGTACTTC,CASSSDELQPEYF
TRBD1,14,TRBV7-3,once,TRBJ2-7,TGTGCCAGCAGCTTGGGCAGGGGGCCAGACGAGCAGTACTTC,CASSLGRGPDEQYF
TRBD2,16,TRBV10-3,few,TRBJ2-5,TGTGCCATCAGTGATCATAGCGGGGCGTACCAAGAGACCCAGTACTTC,CAISDHSGAYQETQYF
NA,17,TRBV2,NA,TRBJ2-4,TGTGCCAGCAGTGAATTTCGGATAGACACCAGCCAAAACATTCAGTACTTC,CASSEFRIDTSQNIQYF
TRBD2,16,TRBV14,NA,TRBJ2-3,TGTGCCAGCAGCCACGTAGCGGGGGCCCGCACAGATACGCAGTATTTT,CASSHVAGARTDTQYF
TRBD1,13,TRBV6-2/TRBV6-3,NA,TRBJ2-7,TGTGCCAGCAGTTTGACAGGGCCAAGGGGGCAGTACTTC,CASSLTGPRGQYF
NA,13,TRBV4-3,NA,TRBJ2-7,TGTGCCAGCAGTCAGGGAGTCTCCTACGAGCAGTACTTC,CASSQGVSYEQYF
TRBD2,16,TRBV6-2/TRBV6-3,NA,TRBJ2-7,TGTGCCAGCAGACAGGGTCTCGGACTAGCCCATTACGAGCAGTACTTC,CASRQGLGLAHYEQYF
NA,16,TRBV18,few,TRBJ2-6,TGTGCCAGCTCACCGACAGCAGTCTGGGGGGCCAACGTCCTGACTTTC,CASSPTAVWGANVLTF
NA,14,TRBV24-1,NA,TRBJ1-5,TGTGCCACCAGTGATATCTACAGGGATCAGCCCCAGCATTTT,CATSDIYRDQPQHF
NA,15,TRBV18,NA,TRBJ2-1,TGTGCCAGCTCACCAGCGACTACAGTCCGAGGTGAGCAGTTCTTC,CASSPATTVRGEQFF
NA,13,TRBV30,once,TRBJ2-3,TGTGCCTGGAAACAAGGCGAAATTCTAACGCAGTATTTT,CAWKQGEILTQYF
NA,13,TRBV3-1,NA,TRBJ2-3,TGTGTCAGCAGCCTCGGACGCGGCGATACGCAGTATTTT,CVSSLGRGDTQYF
NA,13,TRBV12-3/TRBV12-4,few,TRBJ2-3,TGTGCCAGCACCTCCCCCTATTCGGATACGCAGTATTTT,CASTSPYSDTQYF
TRBD1,16,TRBV4-3,NA,TRBJ2-2,TGCGCCAGCAGCAACCCCGGGACAGAGAACACCGGGGAGCTGTTTTTT,CASSNPGTENTGELFF
NA,19,TRBV7-2,many,TRBJ2-6,TGTGCCAGCAGCTTACTCGGGTGGGGGAACGGCCCTGGGGCCAACGTCCTGACTTTC,CASSLLGWGNGPGANVLTF